The T cell receptor beta chain described here comes from a study of CD8+ T cells in alopecia areata. Points from the study as a whole: It was lesional scalp, especially alopecia totalis/universalis, that showed higher clonality than normal scalp.

Those with alopecia areata gave lesional scalp punch biopsies and peripheral blood. Following RNA extraction, reverse transcription yielded cDNA that acted as the sequencing template. The repertoire was sequenced with immunoSEQ multiplex PCR; TCRdb's copy has only in-frame clones and lacks some. Altogether about 19,000 clones are present, about 70% being singletons, with the ten largest covering roughly 6%. Of note for this clone: Its antigen remains unidentified.

Sample: skin, taken at week 0. The TCR sequence derives from a human donor with alopecia areata.

CDR3 protein: CASSDRELGNEQFF. CDR3 DNA: TGCGCCAGCAGTGACAGGGAGCTGGGGAATGAGCAGTTCTTC. This rearrangement joins TRBV10-2 to TRBJ2-1; possibly TRBD1 or TRBD2 for D (5 bases each). CDR1 and CDR2 (germline): WSHSY, SAAADI. This CDR3 is built from 14 residues. V gave up 3 bases and J gave up 7 bases, with 13 bases separating them.